The rows below give T cell receptor beta chains drawn from one sample of a study of cytomegalovirus exposure and HLA in healthy donors. Method: immunoSEQ multiplex PCR; TCRdb's copy keeps in-frame clones and lacks some. This sample has 170,000 or so clones, with more than 65% found just once. The specimen was PBMCs. These receptors were collected from a man aged 50 to 60 in good health and CMV-seropositive. Both conserved end residues are part of each CDR3. The order of the fields is clone size, J gene, D gene, V gene, CDR3 protein, CDR3 DNA. A D gene is named only where the DNA matches it firmly. Clone size, where shown, is once, few, many, or a class for clones that have expanded.

clone size: NA
J gene: TRBJ2-3
D gene: TRBD1
V gene: TRBV29-1
CDR3 protein: CSVLGQGTDTQYF
CDR3 DNA: TGCAGCGTCTTGGGACAGGGGACAGATACGCAGTATTTT

clone size: NA
J gene: TRBJ2-1
D gene: TRBD2
V gene: TRBV11-2
CDR3 protein: CASSPGTSGGGREQFF
CDR3 DNA: TGTGCCAGCAGCCCCGGGACTAGCGGGGGAGGGCGTGAGCAGTTCTTC

clone size: NA
J gene: TRBJ1-6
D gene: NA
V gene: TRBV19
CDR3 protein: CASSLRQSHNSPLHF
CDR3 DNA: TGTGCCAGTAGTCTAAGACAGTCCCATAATTCACCCCTCCACTTT

clone size: NA
J gene: TRBJ1-3
D gene: NA
V gene: TRBV19
CDR3 protein: CASSIRADGTFGNTIYF
CDR3 DNA: TGTGCCAGTAGTATAAGGGCTGACGGGACATTCGGAAACACCATATATTTT

clone size: few
J gene: TRBJ1-2
D gene: NA
V gene: TRBV20-1
CDR3 protein: CSARYGYTF
CDR3 DNA: TGCAGTGCTCGCTATGGCTACACCTTC

clone size: NA
J gene: TRBJ2-1
D gene: TRBD2
V gene: TRBV2
CDR3 protein: CASSTPGLAGGLYNEQFF
CDR3 DNA: TGTGCCAGCAGTACCCCGGGACTAGCGGGAGGGCTCTACAATGAGCAGTTCTTC

clone size: few
J gene: TRBJ1-2
D gene: NA
V gene: TRBV6-1
CDR3 protein: CASSEPFDLAANYGYTF
CDR3 DNA: TGTGCCAGCAGTGAACCTTTTGATCTCGCAGCTAACTATGGCTACACCTTC

clone size: few
J gene: TRBJ1-2
D gene: NA
V gene: TRBV6-1
CDR3 protein: CASRRGGAIWDGYTF
CDR3 DNA: TGTGCCAGCAGGCGCGGGGGCGCAATTTGGGATGGCTACACCTTC

clone size: NA
J gene: TRBJ2-2
D gene: NA
V gene: TRBV29-1
CDR3 protein: CSVGGQSANTGELFF
CDR3 DNA: TGCAGCGTTGGAGGGCAGTCCGCAAACACCGGGGAGCTGTTTTTT

clone size: few
J gene: TRBJ2-5
D gene: TRBD1
V gene: TRBV6-5
CDR3 protein: CASSDRGLETQYF
CDR3 DNA: TGTGCCAGCAGCGACAGGGGGCTTGAGACCCAGTACTTC

clone size: NA
J gene: TRBJ2-5
D gene: NA
V gene: TRBV6-5
CDR3 protein: CASSYSGPGAQYF
CDR3 DNA: TGTGCCAGCAGTTACTCGGGTCCAGGGGCCCAGTACTTC

clone size: NA
J gene: TRBJ1-1
D gene: TRBD1
V gene: TRBV18
CDR3 protein: CASSVDRGTTEAFF
CDR3 DNA: TGTGCCAGCTCAGTCGACAGGGGGACCACTGAAGCTTTCTTT

clone size: NA
J gene: TRBJ1-3
D gene: NA
V gene: TRBV7-9
CDR3 protein: CASSLQGNSGNTIYF
CDR3 DNA: TGTGCCAGCAGCTTACAGGGTAACTCTGGAAACACTATATATTTT

clone size: NA
J gene: TRBJ2-1
D gene: TRBD2
V gene: TRBV7-9
CDR3 protein: CSSSAGLANEQFF
CDR3 DNA: TGTTCCAGCAGCGCGGGACTAGCAAATGAGCAGTTCTTC

clone size: few
J gene: TRBJ1-2
D gene: NA
V gene: TRBV6-6
CDR3 protein: CASSWGAGPNYGYTF
CDR3 DNA: TGTGCCAGCAGTTGGGGCGCAGGGCCGAACTATGGCTACACCTTC

clone size: NA
J gene: TRBJ1-3
D gene: NA
V gene: TRBV9
CDR3 protein: CASSEGVGSGNTIYF
CDR3 DNA: TGTGCCAGCAGTGAAGGGGTGGGATCTGGAAACACCATATATTTT

clone size: NA
J gene: TRBJ2-5
D gene: NA
V gene: TRBV19
CDR3 protein: CASSQRQGGDAQYF
CDR3 DNA: TGTGCCAGTAGCCAGAGGCAGGGGGGTGACGCCCAGTACTTC

clone size: NA
J gene: TRBJ2-1
D gene: TRBD1
V gene: TRBV10-1
CDR3 protein: CASSSGTGIDGSEQFF
CDR3 DNA: TGCGCCAGCAGTTCCGGGACAGGGATAGATGGAAGTGAGCAGTTCTTC

clone size: NA
J gene: TRBJ1-1
D gene: NA
V gene: TRBV5-6
CDR3 protein: CASSLQGIEAFF
CDR3 DNA: TGTGCCAGCAGCCTCCAGGGGATTGAAGCTTTCTTT

clone size: NA
J gene: TRBJ2-2
D gene: TRBD1
V gene: TRBV6-6
CDR3 protein: CASSYRRDRSAGELFF
CDR3 DNA: TGTGCCAGCAGTTACCGTCGGGACAGGTCGGCCGGGGAGCTGTTTTTT